The next 2 T cell receptor beta chains were all read from a single sample in a study of cytomegalovirus exposure and HLA in healthy donors. Primers: 60 Vbeta forward and 13 Jbeta reverse. TCRdb's table, derived via immunoSEQ multiplex PCR, lists solely in-frame clones and lacks some. The sample consists of about 100,000 clones, 65% to 80% of them appearing once. Sequenced: PBMCs. The source of these receptors is a man between 40 and 49 years old in good health and CMV-seropositive.

In DNA form, the CDR3 reads TGCGCCAGCGCTAAGGGACTAGCGGGAGCGGAGCAGTACTTC. Its translation is CASAKGLAGAEQYF. The V gene is TRBV10-1, the J gene TRBJ2-7, with 14 positions matching TRBD2. Looked up from germline, CDR1 is WNHNN and CDR2 is SYGVQD (reference sequence). The length of the CDR3 is 14 residues. V lost 8 bases to trimming and J lost 7 bases; unmatched junction nucleotides: 7.

The table lists this clone with a count of one. CDR3 sequence reads: CASSQAPLVRNEQFF. The CDR3 nucleotides read TGCGCCAGCAGTCAAGCCCCACTAGTGCGCAATGAGCAGTTCTTC. The V call is TRBV23-1, the J call TRBJ2-1, with a possible D match to TRBD2 (5 bases). TRBV23-1 is an open reading frame whose function is uncertain. The CDR3 runs to 15 residues. The V and J ends lost 2 bases and 6 bases respectively, with 14 bases between them.